This T cell receptor beta chain was identified during a study of blood T cell repertoires in COVID-19. In the study's own analysis: By means of reference gene primer amplification, nucleated cell counts were estimated. The table came from immunoSEQ multiplex PCR; TCRdb's copy has only in-frame clones and leaves some out. V and J calls and clone size come straight from that table; D and trimming were deduced from the DNA. This table holds tens of thousands of clones, roughly 68% found once. CDR1 and CDR2 from the germline V gene are MRHNA and SNTAGT. The V and J ends lost 3 bases and 4 bases respectively, with 15 bases between them. The CDR3 consists of 15 residues.

The TCR was taken from an elderly woman with acute or convalescent COVID-19. V usage is TRBV6-4 and J usage is TRBJ1-2; perhaps TRBD1 as D (6 bases). Sequences were obtained from peripheral blood. This CDR3 is CASSETDRGSYGYTF. The CDR3 nucleotides read TGTGCCAGCAGTGAAACGGACAGAGGCTCCTATGGCTACACCTTC.